The 5 T cell receptor beta chains below come from one sample, sequenced in a study of T cell responses to AZD1222 COVID-19 vaccine. TCRdb keeps only in-frame clones here, not all; method: immunoSEQ multiplex PCR. The table has over 120,000 clones, about 92% seen once. The starting material was peripheral blood, obtained after recovery from COVID-19. The source is an adult who had recovered from COVID-19.

The V gene is TRBV4-1, the J gene TRBJ2-3; D tentatively reads TRBD1 or TRBD2 (5 bases each). The germline gives CDR1 MGHRA, CDR2 YSYEKL. The length of the CDR3 is 18 residues. Trimming removed 0 bases from V and 3 bases from J, with 19 bases in between. Here the CDR3 reads CASSQDPLKGRTTDTQYF. The CDR3 DNA is TGCGCCAGCAGCCAAGACCCCCTCAAGGGGAGAACGACAGATACGCAGTATTTT.

This chain connects TRBV28 to TRBJ1-3, with TRBD1 matching 7 bases. V was pared by 5 bases and J by 2 bases, with 9 bases of the junction left unmatched. Per the germline V gene, CDR1 is MDHEN and CDR2 is SYDVKM. This CDR3 comprises 16 residues. CDR3 protein: CASSTLQGSPGNTIYF. In DNA form, the CDR3 reads TGTGCCAGCAGTACTCTACAGGGGTCCCCTGGAAACACCATATATTTT.

This CDR3 reads CASSVAGAEGTEQFF. DNA of the CDR3: TGTGCCAGCAGCGTAGCGGGAGCGGAGGGAACCGAGCAGTTCTTC. The J gene is TRBJ2-1, the V gene TRBV9, with a tentative D call TRBD2 (6 bases). Trimming left V 0 bases short and J 10 bases short, with 17 bases between. Germline V gene lookup returns CDR1 SGDLS and CDR2 YYNGEE. There are 15 residues in the CDR3.

The chain's CDR3 is CASSVAPVGQSSGNTIYF. The CDR3 DNA reads TGTGCCAGCAGCGTAGCCCCGGTGGGCCAAAGCTCTGGAAACACCATATATTTT. The chain carries TRBV9 and TRBJ1-3; D is uncertain. Per the germline V gene, CDR1 is SGDLS and CDR2 is YYNGEE. The CDR3 contains 18 residues. V gave up 0 bases and J gave up 0 bases, with 16 bases separating them.

In DNA form, the CDR3 reads TGTGCCAGCAGCCGTACAGGGGGCAGCAATCAGCCCCAGCATTTT. Its translation is CASSRTGGSNQPQHF. The genes are TRBV28 and TRBJ1-5; 9 bases match TRBD1. The length of the CDR3 is 15 residues. V shed 6 bases, J shed 1 base, and the junction held 4 bases outside the gene matches. From germline, CDR1 is MDHEN and CDR2 SYDVKM.